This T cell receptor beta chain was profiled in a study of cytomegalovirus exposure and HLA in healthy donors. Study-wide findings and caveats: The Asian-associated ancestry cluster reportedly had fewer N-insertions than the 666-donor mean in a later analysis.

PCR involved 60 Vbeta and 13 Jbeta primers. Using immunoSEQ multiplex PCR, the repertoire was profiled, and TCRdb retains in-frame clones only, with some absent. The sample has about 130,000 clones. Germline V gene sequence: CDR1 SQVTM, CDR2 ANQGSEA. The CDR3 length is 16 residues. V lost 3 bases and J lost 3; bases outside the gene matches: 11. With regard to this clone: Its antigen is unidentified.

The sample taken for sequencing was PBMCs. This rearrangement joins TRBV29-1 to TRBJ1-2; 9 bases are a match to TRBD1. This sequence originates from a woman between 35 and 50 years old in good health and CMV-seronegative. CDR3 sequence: CSVDTPRTGVDYGYTF. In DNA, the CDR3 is TGCAGCGTTGATACCCCTAGGACAGGGGTGGACTATGGCTACACCTTC.